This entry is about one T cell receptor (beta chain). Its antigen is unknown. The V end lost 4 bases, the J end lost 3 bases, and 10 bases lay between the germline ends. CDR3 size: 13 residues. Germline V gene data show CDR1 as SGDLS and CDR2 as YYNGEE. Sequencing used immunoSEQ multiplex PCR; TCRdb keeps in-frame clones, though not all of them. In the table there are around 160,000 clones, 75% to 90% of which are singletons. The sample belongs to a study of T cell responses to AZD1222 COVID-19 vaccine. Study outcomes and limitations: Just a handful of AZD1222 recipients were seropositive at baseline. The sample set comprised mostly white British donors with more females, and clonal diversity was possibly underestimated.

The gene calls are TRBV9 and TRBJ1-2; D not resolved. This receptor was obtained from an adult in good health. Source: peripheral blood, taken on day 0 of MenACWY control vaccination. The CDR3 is CASSPQSDYGYTF. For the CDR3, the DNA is TGTGCCAGCAGCCCCCAGTCCGACTATGGCTACACCTTC.